This T cell receptor beta chain was obtained from a study of cytomegalovirus exposure and HLA in healthy donors. Regarding this clone: What it binds is unknown.

Between the trimmed V and J ends, which lost 5 bases and 14 bases, there was a span of 16 bases. The CDR3 covers 12 residues. Germline V gene sequence: CDR1 LNHDA, CDR2 SQIVND (reference sequence). It was with 60 Vbeta and 13 Jbeta primers that the PCR ran. Clones were sequenced by immunoSEQ multiplex PCR, and TCRdb holds only the in-frame ones, with some missing. The sample includes about 120,000 clones, about three quarters seen only once; the top ten take over 25%. Study results and caveats: Later on, an analysis found that several of the most significant clusters appeared to be linked to common viral pathogens, which included parvovirus B19. In a later analysis, HLA-associated beta chains showed higher expansion and lower generation probabilities than comparable chains. Cytomegalovirus-associated TCR beta chains were listed, numbering 150 to 200.

Sequenced material: PBMCs. This chain uses TRBV19 with TRBJ2-1; perhaps TRBD2 as D (6 bases). This TCR was recovered from a man aged 55 to 70 in good health and CMV-seropositive. CDR3 amino acids: CASSAPGLQKFF. CDR3 DNA: TGTGCCAGTAGTGCACCGGGACTCCAGAAGTTCTTC. Drawing the rest from reference TRBV19 and TRBJ2-1, the complete variable domain is DGGITQSPKYLFRKEGQNVTLSCEQNLNHDAMYWYRQDPGQGLRLIYYSQIVNDFQKGDIAEGYSVSREKKESFPLTVTSAQKNPTAFYLCASSAPGLQKFFGPGTRLTVL.